This TCR beta chain is from a study of beta chain features in type 1 diabetes. Purities in excess of 95% were seen in all sorted populations. The study, taken as a whole, reports: cDNA-based reads could over-represent cells with high TCR expression. TCRB CDR3s from Type 1 diabetes patients were moderately but significantly shorter in all four CD4+ subsets. Patients with type 1 diabetes carried fewer insertions and had more deletions at their VDJ junctions.

As regards this clone: No antigen is known for it.

All of the isolated RNA was reverse transcribed, so expressed TCRB transcripts were sequenced. Profiled with immunoSEQ multiplex PCR; TCRdb holds only in-frame clones, not every one. The data hold some 150,000 clones, with approximately 52% observed a single time. From germline, CDR1 is SGDLS and CDR2 YYNGEE. After removal of 4 bases from V and 1 base from J, the junction contained 6 bases not matched to a gene. This CDR3 has 15 amino acids. Sequenced input: Tregs from blood. V usage is TRBV9 and J usage is TRBJ1-1, with 8 bases matching TRBD1. The TCR was taken from a man younger than 30 in good health. CDR3 nucleotides: TGTGCCAGCAGCAGCGGGACAGGAAAGAACACTGAAGCTTTCTTT. This sequence encodes CASSSGTGKNTEAFF.